A selection of T cell receptor beta chains follows, all from one sample in a study of human T cells and chemical hapten exposure. TCRdb passed the RACE reads through MiXCR, listing each CDR3 protein once. Of over 75,000 distinct CDR3 sequences in the sample, about 11% were seen once. The sample consisted of whole blood, taken in connection with sensitization to the hapten diphenylcyclopropenone (DPC). The receptors shown here come from a woman in her 30s with alopecia areata. Some clones in this sample may be carry-over from other donors' samples. Each CDR3 is given with its conserved first and last residue. Fields, in order: J gene, clone size, V gene, D gene, CDR3 DNA, CDR3 protein. The D gene is left open where the match is weak. Size is stated for part of the rows, as once, few or many counts, or as a class when the clone is expanded.

TRBJ2-3 | many | TRBV5-4 | . | TGTGCCAGCAGCTTCAGCCCCACAGATACGCAGTATTTT | CASSFSPTDTQYF
TRBJ2-2 | many | TRBV29-1 | . | TGCAGCGCAAAGTGGGGGCTTGACACCGGGGAGCTGTTTTTT | CSAKWGLDTGELFF
TRBJ2-2 | few | TRBV10-3 | TRBD1 | TGTGCCATCAGTGCAGACCCGGGACAGGGGAGCGCCGGGGAGCTGTTTTTT | CAISADPGQGSAGELFF
TRBJ2-7 | few | TRBV28 | . | TGTGCCAGCAGTCCTAGGAACGAGCAGTACTTC | CASSPRNEQYF
TRBJ1-1 | many | TRBV5-1 | . | TGCGCCAGCAGCTTTTACGTGAACACTGAAGCTTTCTTT | CASSFYVNTEAFF
TRBJ1-4 | many | TRBV7-9 | . | TGTGCCAGCCGCGGCTCCGGGGCCCTCAATGAAAAACTGTTTTTT | CASRGSGALNEKLFF
TRBJ2-5 | few | TRBV7-9 | . | TGTGCCAGCAGCCCCCAGGGGCGGAGAGAGACCCAGTACTTC | CASSPQGRRETQYF
TRBJ2-5 | many | TRBV20-1 | . | TGCAGTGCTAGTTATGGGACCCAGTACTTC | CSASYGTQYF
TRBJ2-5 | many | TRBV7-9 | . | TGTGCCAGCAGCTTAGGGCCTCGGACCCAGTACTTC | CASSLGPRTQYF
TRBJ1-5 | many | TRBV7-6 | . | TGTGCCAGCAGCTTAGTAAGGGGCAATCAGCCCCAGCATTTT | CASSLVRGNQPQHF
TRBJ2-5 | . | TRBV6-5 | TRBD2 | TGTGCCAGCAGTTCCTTTCTAGCGGGAGGGTTCGGGGAGACCCAGTACTTC | CASSSFLAGGFGETQYF
TRBJ1-2 | . | TRBV11-2 | . | TGTGCCAGCAGCGCAGGGACGGCTGGCTACACCTTC | CASSAGTAGYTF
TRBJ2-7 | . | TRBV6-2/TRBV6-3 | TRBD1 | TGTGCCAGCAGTTACCCAGGACAGGGTTTTTCCTACGAGCAGTACTTC | CASSYPGQGFSYEQYF
TRBJ2-3 | few | TRBV2 | TRBD2 | TGTGCCAGCAAGTCGGGGAGGGCCCAAGATACGCAGTATTTT | CASKSGRAQDTQYF
TRBJ2-7 | . | TRBV6-6 | TRBD2 | TGTGCCAGCAGCCCCGGGACTAGCGGGAGGGCCTACCAGTACTTC | CASSPGTSGRAYQYF
TRBJ1-1 | . | TRBV28 | TRBD1 | TGTGCCAGCAGTTTCAGGGCGACAGGGACAGCTTTCTTT | CASSFRATGTAFF
TRBJ1-3 | many | TRBV12-3/TRBV12-4 | . | TGTGCCAGCAGTTTATGGAGGGGGGCCATCTCTGGAAACACCATATATTTT | CASSLWRGAISGNTIYF
TRBJ1-6 | . | TRBV27 | . | TGTGCCAGCAGTTTCGTGGAGGGGAATTCACCCCTCCACTTT | CASSFVEGNSPLHF
TRBJ2-1 | many | TRBV4-3 | . | TGCGCCAGCAGCCAAGAGGTGGGGGGAACCTACAATGAGCAGTTCTTC | CASSQEVGGTYNEQFF
TRBJ2-4 | few | TRBV12-1 | . | TGTGCCAGCAGCACCCAAACCAAGCCCCTAGCCAAAAACATTCAGTACTTC | CASSTQTKPLAKNIQYF
TRBJ2-1 | many | TRBV28 | TRBD2 | TGTGCCAGCAGTAGAACTAGCGGGAGCTTCTTATGGAATGAGCAGTTCTTC | CASSRTSGSFLWNEQFF
TRBJ1-1 | . | TRBV7-9 | TRBD1 | TGTGCCAGCAGCATCGGACAGGGATTTTCCGGCGCTGAAGCTTTCTTT | CASSIGQGFSGAEAFF